This T cell receptor beta chain derives from a study of monozygotic twins with inflammatory bowel disease. TCRdb re-called the 5' RACE reads and catalogs CDR3 proteins one per entry, DNA excluded. Its clone listing holds over 150,000 distinct CDR3 sequences. The V gene's germline CDR1 is SGHRS and CDR2 YFSETQ. CDR3 length equals 11 residues. The chain couples TRBV5-1 to TRBJ2-5. The receptor was derived from a human donor with ulcerative colitis or Crohn's disease, or a healthy co-twin of an affected twin (not recorded which). Sequenced sample: blood. CDR3 protein: CASSAEETQYF.